Detailed here is one TCR beta chain. The source of the sample is a study of blood T cell repertoires in COVID-19. Study at large: The United States, Italy and Spain supplied acute and convalescent COVID-19 samples. T cells, B-cell-depleted T cells, or PBMCs supplied cDNA or gDNA.

Germline V CDR1 and CDR2: LNHNV, YYDKDF (reference sequence). V trimming: 8 bases; J trimming: 1 base; junction bases outside the gene matches: 13. CDR3 length: 17 amino acids. Original processing methods: The authors estimated nucleated cell counts from reference gene primer amplification. Repertoires were generated with immunoSEQ multiplex PCR, while TCRdb's copy carries only in-frame clones and drops some. That table gives V, J and clone size, and the DNA gave D and trimming. The table shows about 80,000 clones, with over 75% occurring only once. The chain carries TRBV15 and TRBJ2-2; 7 bases align to TRBD1. Sequencing used peripheral blood. The receptor comes from a human donor in a cohort sampled during active COVID-19. The CDR3 spells CATLKALGTVNTGELFF. For the CDR3, the DNA is TGTGCCACCTTAAAAGCCCTTGGGACAGTGAACACCGGGGAGCTGTTTTTT.